This T cell receptor beta chain was documented in a study of regulatory T cells in long-lasting Graves disease (dated by TCRdb to the early 2020s). Looking at the study overall: Newly diagnosed Graves' disease patients had taken antithyroid drugs for less than 3 months. A total of approximately 35 samples were covered by TCR sequencing, comprising approximately 13 persistent and 20 newly diagnosed Graves' disease patients. The study was conducted in China and was registered as a clinical trial. Patients with persistent Graves' disease were compared with patients with newly diagnosed Graves' disease using TCR sequencing and RNA sequencing of peripheral blood. What the research found in general, with its limitations: Persistent patients shared more public clonotypes among themselves (around 3,000) than newly diagnosed patients did (approximately 970). As a limitation, the authors acknowledged that the small sample size may reduce accuracy. Only peripheral blood was studied, because thyroid tissue, the primary lesion, was inaccessible. Compared with newly diagnosed patients, persistent Graves' disease patients had lower TCR Shannon entropy and fewer highly expanded clones, which suggests clonal expansion. TRBV28, TRBJ1-2 and TRBJ2-5 were preferentially used in persistent disease, while TRBV20-1 and TRBJ2-1 were favored in newly diagnosed disease. Sequencing and analysis were restricted to the TCR beta chain.

In this sample, this clonotype turned up many times. Its antigen has not been determined. Base qualities were left out, and no much larger clone turns up one base away. Libraries were prepared through multiplex PCR. Sequencing took place on an Illumina HiSeq 4000. CDR3 regions were amplified by Arm-PCR with iRepertoire HTBI primers to construct TCR beta libraries. PCR products were gel purified before sequencing. As for the original processing: Across samples, 55 to 80 TRBV and 13 to 15 TRBJ segments were identified and used for gene usage analysis of CDR3 amino acid clonotypes. Filtered high-quality paired reads were merged into contigs using COPE and FqMerger. BLAST was used to align contigs to the IMGT TRBV, TRBD and TRBJ reference genes, and CDR3 was defined following IMGT. Highly expanded clones were defined as clonotypes with a frequency above 0.1%. Shannon entropy was used to measure repertoire diversity, and the Gini coefficient was used to measure V-J evenness. A clonotype was considered public if more than one individual shared it. The public reads were run again by TCRdb, first through fastp at Q25 and then through MiXCR, and only productive beta chains were kept. Records with the same CDR3 protein are collapsed into one entry carrying the most frequent genes and DNA. In this record, the V and J calls reflect TCRdb's handling and not the investigators' own analysis. The sample records 420,000 or so distinct CDR3 sequences, around 17% of which are singletons. The leading ten clones occupy approximately 22% of the sample.

The meaning of the sample's time point label: newly diagnosed GD, antithyroid drugs for less than 3 months. For both TCR sequencing and RNA sequencing, RNA was extracted from PBMCs in TRIzol. Graves' disease was diagnosed according to American Thyroid Association guidelines. Recruitment of patients was carried out at an endocrinology department in Xi'an, China. Each patient gave roughly 8.4 milliliters of peripheral blood, collected in an EDTA anticoagulant tube. Ficoll Paque Plus density gradient separation was used to isolate PBMCs, and no additional T cell sorting was done. An Agilent 2100 Bioanalyzer and agarose gel were used to check RNA quality, and a NanoDrop 2000 was used to measure RNA concentration. Spanning cysteine to phenylalanine, the CDR3 consists of 11 amino acids. CDR3 DNA only is kept here, 33 bases in frame from base 1. As encoded in the germline V gene (reference sequence), CDR1 is LGHDT while CDR2 is YNNKEL. V is trimmed back by 9 bases and J by 6 bases, and the junction contains 4 bases that no gene match accounts for.

The same sample was also studied in work on T cells in Graves' hyperthyroidism and ophthalmopathy. As that second study puts it: A patient counted as having stable Graves' hyperthyroidism if no progression to ophthalmopathy occurred over 18 months of follow-up. Hyperthyroidism patients were newly diagnosed, with disease duration under 2 months, and aged 18 to 65 years. Patients with uncontrolled infections, other autoimmune diseases, pregnancy or lactation were excluded. Diagnoses were established on the basis of clinical symptoms, serum thyroxine and TRAb, thyroid ultrasound, and orbital computed tomography. A first-round RT-PCR of the TCR CDR3 used the HTBI primer set with the Qiagen OneStep RT-PCR kit. Most expanded thyroid clonotypes (frequency above 0.001) were also detected in blood, a finding suggesting that blood repertoires may reflect thyroid immune responses. In cross-validation, a model built on a 13 V-J signature told ophthalmopathy apart from stable hyperthyroidism with under 90% sensitivity and around 83% specificity, and in testing the same model reached 80%/75%. In validation, the model predicted progression to ophthalmopathy with 65% to 71% sensitivity and less than 80% specificity, a median of around six months before onset. To identify TCR V-J signatures that set the groups apart, the researchers used a discovery cohort of 100 or so patients, made up of around 40 with Graves' ophthalmopathy and some 56 with stable Graves' hyperthyroidism. Prospective prediction of ophthalmopathy was tested in an independent validation cohort of approximately 19 hyperthyroidism patients and around 16 patients who later progressed to ophthalmopathy. The approximately 90 discovery patients were randomly split 7:3 into training and test sets. In several Graves' hyperthyroidism patients, the study also compared T-cell repertoires from thyroid tissue with T-cell repertoires from blood. Once sampling was done, hyperthyroidism patients were given methimazole at a starting dose of 30 mg daily, whereas ophthalmopathy patients were given high-dose intravenous methylprednisolone. Libraries were constructed in a second round of multiplex PCR, after which size selection and purification were carried out. Sequencing of the libraries was done on an Illumina HiSeq2000 using paired-end 100 bp reads. SOAPnuke was used to process the raw data, with reads discarded if the reads contained adapters or uncalled bases, had a mean Phred below 15, or lacked an exact constant-primer or identifier match. High-quality paired reads were merged with COPE v1.2.5, and unique nucleotide sequences were defined as clonotypes. Clonotypes were aligned to IMGT TRBV, TRBD and TRBJ reference segments using MiTCR v1.1. The analysis included only V-J combinations with a frequency above 0.0001, which together covered approximately 99% of the repertoires. A TCS score was defined as the ratio of F50 (clonal expansion) to E x V (chaos), with BLOSUM62-based TCRdist applied between CDR3 peptides within each V-J. Welch's t-statistics and random forest reduced 514 V-J features to under 15, which were used in a naive Bayes classifier (R e1071). Sample size was not statistically predetermined, and investigators were not blinded to group allocation. The paper reports TCR Vbeta CDR3 sequencing of approximately 130 peripheral blood samples: 40 or so ophthalmopathy, under 85 hyperthyroidism and approximately 17 progressor patients.

The chain is assembled from TRBV3-1 and TRBJ2-7; 8 bases in the middle match TRBD1. This sequence was found in a young woman with Graves disease. Donor details come from another sample of the same person, matched by shared clones. The specimen was peripheral blood mononuclear cells (PBMCs), collected at new diagnosis, from a patient treated with antithyroid drugs. The DNA sequence is given as TGTGCCAGTGGACAGGGTCGCGAGCAGTACTTC. The translation is CASGQGREQYF.